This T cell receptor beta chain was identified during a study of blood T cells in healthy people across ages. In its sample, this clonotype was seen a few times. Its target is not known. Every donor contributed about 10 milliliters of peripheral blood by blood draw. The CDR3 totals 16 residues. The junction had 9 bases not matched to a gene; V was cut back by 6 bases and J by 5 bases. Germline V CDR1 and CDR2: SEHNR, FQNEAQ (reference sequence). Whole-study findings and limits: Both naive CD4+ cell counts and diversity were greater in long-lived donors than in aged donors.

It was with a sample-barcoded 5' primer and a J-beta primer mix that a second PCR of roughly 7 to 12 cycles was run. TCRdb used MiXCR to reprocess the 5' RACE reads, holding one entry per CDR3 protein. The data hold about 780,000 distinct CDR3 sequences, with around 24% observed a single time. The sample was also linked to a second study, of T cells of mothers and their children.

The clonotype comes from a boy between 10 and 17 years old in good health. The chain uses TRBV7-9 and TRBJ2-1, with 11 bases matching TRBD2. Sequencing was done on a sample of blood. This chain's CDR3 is CASRPTSGGPNNEQFF. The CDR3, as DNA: TGTGCCAGCAGACCAACTAGCGGGGGACCCAACAATGAGCAGTTCTTC.